These 28 T cell receptor beta chains came from one sample sequenced in a study of cytomegalovirus exposure and HLA in healthy donors. Primers: 60 Vbeta forward and 13 Jbeta reverse. The protocol was immunoSEQ multiplex PCR, while the TCRdb copy is restricted to in-frame clones and leaves out a portion. The sample comprises under 150,000 clones, roughly 62% of which are singletons, and about 1.5% rests with the top ten. Sequenced input: PBMCs. The receptors originated from a man aged 30-40 years in good health and CMV-seropositive.

The chain has TRBV29-1 and TRBJ2-5; 13 bases line up with TRBD2. V shed 6 bases and J 2 bases; nucleotides not matched to a gene: 3. The CDR3 runs 14 residues. CDR1 is SQVTM and CDR2 is ANQGSEA in the germline V gene. CDR3 protein: CSVWTSGGQETQYF. In DNA, the CDR3 is TGCAGCGTGTGGACTAGCGGGGGACAAGAGACCCAGTACTTC.

The gene calls are TRBV28 and TRBJ2-1; D ambiguous. Germline loops: CDR1 MDHEN, CDR2 SYDVKM. Deletions cut 2 bases from V and 15 bases from J, with 14 bases between. CDR3 length: 12 residues. CDR3 sequence (DNA): TGTGCCAGCAGTTTAGGATGGGCAACTCTGTTCTTC. It specifies CASSLGWATLFF.

V is TRBV7-2 and J is TRBJ1-3; no reliable D call. V was pared by 5 bases and J by 4 bases, with 15 bases between. Germline CDR1 and CDR2: SGHTA and FQGNSA. The CDR3 contains 15 residues. The CDR3 DNA reads as TGTGCCAGCAGCCGCGCGGCGGGATTCGGAAACACCATATATTTT. Its translation is CASSRAAGFGNTIYF. Full variable domain (missing parts from reference TRBV7-2 and TRBJ1-3): GAGVSQSPSNKVTEKGKDVELRCDPISGHTALYWYRQSLGQGLEFLIYFQGNSAPDKSGLPSDRFSAERTGGSVSTLTIQRTQQEDSAVYLCASSRAAGFGNTIYFGEGSWLTVV.

V and J are TRBV5-4 and TRBJ1-1; possible D gene TRBD1, 5 bases. Trimming removed 2 bases at V and 6 bases at J, with 11 bases between. Germline assignment: CDR1 SGHNT and CDR2 YYREEE (reference sequence). CDR3 length equals 13 residues. Written as DNA, the CDR3 is TGTGCCAGCAGCTTATATCAGGGCTCTGAAGCTTTCTTT. This sequence encodes CASSLYQGSEAFF.

V usage is TRBV9 and J usage is TRBJ2-3, with D possibly being TRBD2 (6 bases). V lost 3 bases and J 2 bases, leaving 16 bases between the germline ends. The CDR3 consists of 16 residues. Germline V CDR1 and CDR2: SGDLS, YYNGEE. This chain's CDR3 is CASSAYGGETTDTQYF. DNA for the CDR3: TGTGCCAGCAGCGCCTATGGAGGGGAGACCACAGATACGCAGTATTTT.

This sequence joins TRBV27 and TRBJ2-1; 14 positions agree with TRBD2. Germline V CDR1 and CDR2: MNHEY, SMNVEV (reference sequence). Trimming removed 5 bases from V and 7 bases from J; junction bases left unmatched: 4. This CDR3 contains 15 residues. The CDR3 DNA reads TGTGCCAGCAGTCGGGGACTAGCGGGAGTGAATGAGCAGTTCTTC. As protein: CASSRGLAGVNEQFF.

This clone was observed a few times. The gene calls are TRBV11-3 and TRBJ1-1; unclear D gene. Per germline, CDR1 SGHNT and CDR2 YENEEA. The V and J ends lost 0 bases and 4 bases respectively, with 18 bases between them. This CDR3 is 17 amino acids long. CDR3 sequence: CASSLETRVSQLTEAFF. CDR3 sequence (DNA): TGTGCCAGCAGCTTAGAAACCCGGGTCAGCCAACTCACTGAAGCTTTCTTT.

This clone was seen a handful of times. The rearrangement links TRBV5-1 to TRBJ2-7, with D perhaps matching TRBD2 (6 bases). Germline-derived CDR1 and CDR2 are SGHRS and YFSETQ. V gave up 3 bases and J gave up 6 bases, with 16 bases separating them. The CDR3 consists of 14 residues. CDR3 nucleotides: TGCGCCAGCAGCTCGGACTACATCTCTCTCGAGCAGTACTTC. This translates into CASSSDYISLEQYF.

This clone was seen a few times. This chain joins TRBV2 and TRBJ1-1; 7 bases are shared with TRBD1. J lost 0 bases, V lost 6 bases, and 1 base had no gene match. Germline CDR1 reads SNHLY; CDR2 reads FYNNEI. This CDR3 region has 13 residues. The CDR3 here is CASRGQLNTEAFF. CDR3 coding DNA: TGTGCCAGCAGGGGACAGCTGAACACTGAAGCTTTCTTT.

The rearrangement links TRBV9 to TRBJ1-2, with 8 bases identical to TRBD1. Trimming removed 3 bases from V and 4 bases from J; junction bases left unmatched: 5. The CDR3 loop spans 14 amino acids. The germline gives CDR1 SGDLS, CDR2 YYNGEE. Here the CDR3 reads CASSAGQGLYGYTF. The CDR3 DNA is TGTGCCAGCAGCGCCGGACAGGGCCTCTATGGCTACACCTTC.

The rearrangement links TRBV7-9 to TRBJ1-1; TRBD1 matches 7 bases. V was clipped by 5 bases and J by 5 bases; unmatched bases: 11. The CDR3 length is 15 residues. Germline V CDR1 and CDR2: SEHNR, FQNEAQ (reference sequence). This CDR3 reads CASSPHRDSWTEAFF. CDR3 bases: TGTGCCAGCAGCCCTCACCGGGACAGTTGGACTGAAGCTTTCTTT.

The V call is TRBV5-1, the J call TRBJ2-3; TRBD2 aligns across 8 bases. The CDR3 has 14 amino acids. Per the germline V gene, CDR1 is SGHRS and CDR2 is YFSETQ. V dropped 7 bases and J dropped 5; count of bases not matched to a gene: 9. The CDR3 protein is CASAREGVGDTQYF. As DNA, the CDR3 is TGCGCCAGCGCCCGGGAGGGCGTGGGAGATACGCAGTATTTT.

The chain links TRBV6-5 to TRBJ1-4; TRBD1 might be the D (5 bases). The CDR3 consists of 13 residues. Trimming left V 0 bases short and J 8 bases short, with 7 bases between. Germline V gene sequence: CDR1 MNHEY, CDR2 SVGAGI. The DNA for the CDR3 is TGTGCCAGCAGTTACTCAGGGGTCGAAAAACTGTTTTTT. This sequence encodes CASSYSGVEKLFF.

V and J are TRBV11-2 and TRBJ2-3; a possible D gene is TRBD2 (5 bases). CDR1 and CDR2 (germline): SGHAT, FQNNGV. V was trimmed by 0 bases and J by 2 bases, leaving 18 bases between them. The length of the CDR3 is 18 residues. CDR3 sequence reads: CASSLEWLAKGNTDTQYF. Written as DNA, the CDR3 is TGTGCCAGCAGCTTAGAATGGCTAGCTAAGGGCAACACAGATACGCAGTATTTT.

The CDR3 region is CASSSASRLLGTDTQYF. As DNA, the CDR3 is TGTGCCAGCAGCTCCGCCTCTAGGCTTCTCGGCACAGATACGCAGTATTTT. The chain couples TRBV28 to TRBJ2-3; no clear D gene. CDR3 length equals 17 residues. Trimming shortened V by 6 bases and J by 1 base, and 20 bases separated the two germline ends. Per germline, CDR1 MDHEN and CDR2 SYDVKM.

The rearrangement joins TRBV19 to TRBJ1-5; tentative D call: TRBD1 (6 bases). Trimming removed 6 bases from V and 1 base from J, with 19 bases in between. The CDR3 spans 17 residues. The germline gives CDR1 LNHDA, CDR2 SQIVND (reference sequence). This CDR3 is CASRLVGRGRSNQPQHF. The CDR3 DNA is TGTGCCAGTAGACTCGTCGGCAGGGGCAGAAGCAATCAGCCCCAGCATTTT.

CDR3 in amino acids: CASQLAGGVYEQYF. In nucleotides, the CDR3 is TGCGCCAGCCAACTAGCGGGAGGGGTCTACGAGCAGTACTTC. The V call is TRBV5-1, the J call TRBJ2-7; TRBD2 agrees at 13 bases. Unmatched junction bases numbered 4, after V lost 7 bases and J lost 3 bases. The CDR3 loop spans 14 amino acids. Germline V gene data show CDR1 as SGHRS and CDR2 as YFSETQ. Supplemented by reference TRBV5-1 and TRBJ2-7, the full variable domain reads KAGVTQTPRYLIKTRGQQVTLSCSPISGHRSVSWYQQTPGQGLQFLFEYFSETQRNKGNFPGRFSGRQFSNSRSEMNVSTLELGDSALYLCASQLAGGVYEQYFGPGTRLTVT.

As DNA, the CDR3 is TGCAGCGCCTATCGAGCGGGAGGGGCGGATACGCAGTATTTT. Translation gives CSAYRAGGADTQYF. This sequence joins TRBV29-1 and TRBJ2-3; TRBD2 agrees at 10 bases. Germline loops: CDR1 SQVTM, CDR2 ANQGSEA. Unmatched junction bases numbered 10, after V lost 7 bases and J lost 6 bases. This CDR3 has 14 amino acids.

The rearrangement joins TRBV9 to TRBJ2-3; TRBD1 aligns across 8 bases. Per germline, CDR1 SGDLS and CDR2 YYNGEE. The CDR3 spans 15 residues. The ends lost 0 bases at V and 7 bases at J; junction bases unmatched: 7. This chain's CDR3 is CASSVAAGGSNTQYF. CDR3 in DNA: TGTGCCAGCAGCGTAGCGGCAGGGGGCTCTAATACGCAGTATTTT.

The chain carries TRBV5-1 and TRBJ1-1, with D tentatively TRBD1 (5 bases). The CDR3 has 13 residues. The V gene's germline CDR1 is SGHRS and CDR2 YFSETQ. Deletions cut 1 base from V and 8 bases from J, with 12 bases between. The CDR3: CASSLPDRYEAFF. CDR3 nucleotide sequence: TGCGCCAGCAGCTTGCCCGACAGATACGAAGCTTTCTTT.

V and J are TRBV7-9 and TRBJ2-1; TRBD2 agrees at 11 bases. From germline, CDR1 is SEHNR and CDR2 FQNEAQ (reference sequence). V was pared by 5 bases and J by 5 bases, with 5 bases of the junction left unmatched. This CDR3 comprises 15 residues. For the CDR3, the DNA is TGTGCCAGCAGCCCGGGACTAGCGGTAGACAATGAGCAGTTCTTC. Translating gives CASSPGLAVDNEQFF.

This clone was detected ten times or more. This chain connects TRBV19 to TRBJ2-7, with TRBD2 identical over 11 bases. Germline lookup yields CDR1 LNHDA and CDR2 SQIVND (reference sequence). Trimming took 4 bases from V and 1 from J; bases not matched to a gene: 6. The CDR3 extends over 16 amino acids. This chain's CDR3 is CASSSRRTSGSYEQYF. The CDR3 nucleotides read TGTGCCAGTAGTAGCCGCCGGACTAGCGGGTCCTACGAGCAGTACTTC.

The chain has TRBV5-4 and TRBJ1-2; D is possibly TRBD1 (6 bases). The CDR3 totals 15 residues. The germline V gene encodes CDR1 SGHNT and CDR2 YYREEE (reference sequence). Trimming removed 3 bases at V and 3 bases at J, with 15 bases between. The CDR3 sequence is CASSYSTGTHYGYTF. The CDR3 DNA is TGTGCCAGCAGCTACTCGACAGGCACCCACTATGGCTACACCTTC. Together with reference TRBV5-4 and TRBJ1-2, the CDR3 gives the full variable domain: ETGVTQSPTHLIKTRGQQVTLRCSSQSGHNTVSWYQQALGQGPQFIFQYYREEENGRGNFPPRFSGLQFPNYSSELNVNALELDDSALYLCASSYSTGTHYGYTFGSGTRLTVV.

The chain employs TRBV14 and TRBJ2-1; 11 nucleotides align to TRBD2. CDR3 size: 16 residues. V was pared by 6 bases and J by 3 bases, with 7 bases of the junction left unmatched. Germline values: CDR1 SGHDN, CDR2 FVKESK. CDR3 nucleotide sequence: TGTGCCAGCAGTCTCAATAGCGGGAGGGACTACAATGAGCAGTTCTTC. Residues: CASSLNSGRDYNEQFF.

This clone came up a few times. The gene calls are TRBV6-4 and TRBJ2-2, with D possibly TRBD1 on 6 matching bases. V lost 0 bases and J lost 4, with 12 bases in between. The germline V gene encodes CDR1 MRHNA and CDR2 SNTAGT. The CDR3 extends over 16 amino acids. CDR3 sequence (DNA): TGTGCCAGCAGTGACTCGGGGGACACATCCACCGGGGAGCTGTTTTTT. Translation: CASSDSGDTSTGELFF.

The V call is TRBV5-1, the J call TRBJ2-5; D uncertain. The CDR3 contains 14 residues. V shed 0 bases and J shed 1 base, with 7 bases lying between them. Germline CDR1 is SGHRS and CDR2 is YFSETQ. The CDR3 spells CASSLAEPQETQYF. CDR3 nucleotides: TGCGCCAGCAGCTTGGCAGAACCCCAAGAGACCCAGTACTTC.

The chain couples TRBV5-6 to TRBJ1-4, with D perhaps matching TRBD1 (5 bases). Per germline, CDR1 SGHDT and CDR2 YYEEEE. V dropped 0 bases and J dropped 7 bases, with 13 bases sitting between them. The CDR3 is 15 residues long. Here the CDR3 reads CASSLAGKQGEKLFF. The DNA for the CDR3 is TGTGCCAGCAGCTTGGCAGGCAAGCAGGGTGAAAAACTGTTTTTT.

This clone came up once. The gene calls are TRBV6-5 and TRBJ2-7; D remains unclear. CDR1 and CDR2 from the germline V gene are MNHEY and SVGAGI. V was cut by 6 bases and J by 7 bases, with 13 bases left in between. The CDR3 is 12 amino acids. As DNA, the CDR3 is TGTGCCAGCAGACCGAGGTCTGGGGAGCAGTACTTC. Translating gives CASRPRSGEQYF.